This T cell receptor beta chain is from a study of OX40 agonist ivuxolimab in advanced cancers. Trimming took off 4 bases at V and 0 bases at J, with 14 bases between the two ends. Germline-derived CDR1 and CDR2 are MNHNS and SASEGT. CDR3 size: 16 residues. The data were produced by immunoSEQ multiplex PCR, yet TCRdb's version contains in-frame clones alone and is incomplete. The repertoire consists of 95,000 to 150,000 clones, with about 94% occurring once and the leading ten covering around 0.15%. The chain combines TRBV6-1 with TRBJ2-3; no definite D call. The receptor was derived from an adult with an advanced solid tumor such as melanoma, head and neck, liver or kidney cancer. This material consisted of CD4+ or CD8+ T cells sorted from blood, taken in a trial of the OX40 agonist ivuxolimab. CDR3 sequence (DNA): TGTGCCAGCAGTGTTGGTTCCGGCCTTAGCACAGATACGCAGTATTTT. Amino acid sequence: CASSVGSGLSTDTQYF.